The entry below describes one T cell receptor beta chain. Germline CDR1 and CDR2: MGHDK and SYGVNS. The CDR3 is 13 residues long. After removal of 7 bases from V and 4 bases from J, the junction contained 6 bases not matched to a gene. The sample belongs to a study of CD8+CD57+ T cells in acquired aplastic anemia. Study background: Mean yield of DNA from sorted CD4+ and CD8+ cells was about 3.2 ug.

CDR3 and TCR beta VDJ profiling relied on a genomic DNA template. TCRdb fed the reads into MiXCR, producing one record per CDR3 protein. The table records about 200,000 distinct CDR3 sequences, roughly two thirds of them present only once. For sequencing, patients were chosen who had shown expansion of CD8+CD57+ cells by flow cytometry. Severe acquired aplastic anemia was present in every patient. This receptor was obtained from a human donor with aplastic anemia. This rearrangement joins TRBV25-1 to TRBJ2-7; 8 bases are shared with TRBD2. Sequencing was performed on sorted CD4+, CD8+, or CD8+CD57+ T cells (not recorded which) from PBMCs. The CDR3 sequence is CASNSGSTYEQYF. CDR3 coding DNA: TGTGCCAGCAACAGCGGGAGTACTTACGAGCAGTACTTC.